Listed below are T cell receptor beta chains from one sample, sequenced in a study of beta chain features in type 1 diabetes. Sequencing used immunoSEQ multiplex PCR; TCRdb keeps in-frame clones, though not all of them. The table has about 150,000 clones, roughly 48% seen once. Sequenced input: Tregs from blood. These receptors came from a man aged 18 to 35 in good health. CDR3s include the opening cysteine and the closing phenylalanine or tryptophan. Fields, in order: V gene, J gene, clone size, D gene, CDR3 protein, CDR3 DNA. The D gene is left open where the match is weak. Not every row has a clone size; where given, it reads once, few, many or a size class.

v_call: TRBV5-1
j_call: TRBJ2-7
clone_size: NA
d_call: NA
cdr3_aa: CASSLAGTSSYEQYF
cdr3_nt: TGCGCCAGCAGCCTCGCAGGGACTTCCTCCTACGAGCAGTACTTC

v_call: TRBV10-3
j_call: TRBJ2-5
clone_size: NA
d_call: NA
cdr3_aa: CAIRPSAGETQYF
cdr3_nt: TGTGCCATCAGGCCCTCGGCGGGTGAGACCCAGTACTTC

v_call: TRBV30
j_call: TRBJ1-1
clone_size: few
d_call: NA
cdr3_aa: CAWSVYRFGGTNTEAFF
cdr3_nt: TGTGCCTGGAGTGTATATCGATTTGGTGGCACGAACACTGAAGCTTTCTTT

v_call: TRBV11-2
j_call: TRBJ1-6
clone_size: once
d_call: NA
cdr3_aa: CASSLENRNSPLHF
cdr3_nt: TGTGCCAGCAGCTTAGAGAACAGAAATTCACCCCTCCACTTT

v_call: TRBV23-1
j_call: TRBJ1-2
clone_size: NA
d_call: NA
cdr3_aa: CASGGGVGVYGYTF
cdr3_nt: TGCGCCAGCGGAGGGGGGGTTGGGGTCTATGGCTACACCTTC

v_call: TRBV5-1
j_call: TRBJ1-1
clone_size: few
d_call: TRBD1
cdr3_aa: CASSSGTGLGTEAFF
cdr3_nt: TGCGCCAGCAGCTCCGGGACAGGGCTTGGCACTGAAGCTTTCTTT

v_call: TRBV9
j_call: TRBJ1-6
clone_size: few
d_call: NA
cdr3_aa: CASSDPGPLHF
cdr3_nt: TGTGCCAGCAGCGACCCAGGACCCCTCCACTTT

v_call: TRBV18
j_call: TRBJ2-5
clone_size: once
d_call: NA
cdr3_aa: CASSPIRGTYQETQYF
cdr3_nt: TGTGCCAGCTCACCTATCCGGGGAACGTACCAAGAGACCCAGTACTTC

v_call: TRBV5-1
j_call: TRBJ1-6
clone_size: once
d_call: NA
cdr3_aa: CASSGGHPQSGSPLHF
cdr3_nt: TGCGCCAGCAGCGGGGGACACCCCCAGTCAGGATCACCCCTCCACTTT

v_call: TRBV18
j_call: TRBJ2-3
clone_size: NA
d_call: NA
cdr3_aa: CASSPRASVDTQYF
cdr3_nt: TGTGCCAGCTCACCACGGGCTAGCGTAGATACGCAGTATTTT

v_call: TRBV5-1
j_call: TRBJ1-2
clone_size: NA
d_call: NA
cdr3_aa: CASSLAPNYGYTF
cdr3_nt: TGCGCCAGCAGCTTGGCTCCGAACTATGGCTACACCTTC

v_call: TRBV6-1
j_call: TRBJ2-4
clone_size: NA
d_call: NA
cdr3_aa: CASSELAAKNIQYF
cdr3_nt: TGTGCCAGCAGTGAGTTGGCCGCCAAAAACATTCAGTACTTC

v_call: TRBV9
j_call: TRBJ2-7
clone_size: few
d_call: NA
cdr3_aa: CASSVGGRRDEQYF
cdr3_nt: TGTGCCAGCAGCGTAGGAGGGAGGAGAGACGAGCAGTACTTC

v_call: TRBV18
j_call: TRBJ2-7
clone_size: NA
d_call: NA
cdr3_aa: CASSLALQYEQYF
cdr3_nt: TGTGCCAGCTCACTGGCTTTACAATACGAGCAGTACTTC

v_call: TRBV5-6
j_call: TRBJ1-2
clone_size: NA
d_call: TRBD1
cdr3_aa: CASSRDRGRVYGYTF
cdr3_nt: TGTGCCAGCAGCCGGGACAGGGGGCGCGTCTATGGCTACACCTTC

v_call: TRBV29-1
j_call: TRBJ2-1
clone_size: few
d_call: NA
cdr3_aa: CSVGLQTGFSYNEQFF
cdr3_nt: TGCAGCGTTGGTCTTCAAACAGGGTTCTCCTACAATGAGCAGTTCTTC

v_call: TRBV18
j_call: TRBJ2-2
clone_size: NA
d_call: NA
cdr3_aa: CASSQLTENTGELFF
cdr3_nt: TGTGCCAGCTCACAACTGACAGAAAACACCGGGGAGCTGTTTTTT

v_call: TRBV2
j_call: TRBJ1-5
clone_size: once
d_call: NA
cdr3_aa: CASSEVREVGQPQHF
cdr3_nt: TGTGCCAGCAGTGAAGTCAGGGAGGTCGGGCAGCCCCAGCATTTT

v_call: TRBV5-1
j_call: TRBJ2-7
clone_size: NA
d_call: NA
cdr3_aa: CASSLGSHRSTYEQYF
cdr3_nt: TGCGCCAGCAGCTTGGGGTCGCACAGGAGCACCTACGAGCAGTACTTC

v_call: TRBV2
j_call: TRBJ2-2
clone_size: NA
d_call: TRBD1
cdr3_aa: CASSDRGRLTGELFF
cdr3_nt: TGTGCCAGCAGTGACAGGGGGCGTTTAACCGGGGAGCTGTTTTTT

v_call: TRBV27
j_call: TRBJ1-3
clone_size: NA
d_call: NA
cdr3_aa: CASRTTGGTSGNTIYF
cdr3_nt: TGTGCCAGCCGTACTACCGGCGGGACTTCTGGAAACACCATATATTTT

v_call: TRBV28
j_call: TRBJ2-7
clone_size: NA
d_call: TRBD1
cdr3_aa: CASSPYPGTATYEQYF
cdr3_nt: TGTGCCAGCAGTCCATACCCCGGGACAGCAACCTACGAGCAGTACTTC

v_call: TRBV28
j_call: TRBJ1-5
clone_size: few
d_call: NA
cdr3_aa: CASTAPGRNQPQHF
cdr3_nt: TGTGCCAGCACTGCCCCAGGGCGCAATCAGCCCCAGCATTTT

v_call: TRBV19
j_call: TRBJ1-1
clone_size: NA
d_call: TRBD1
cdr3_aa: CASSGTGVLTEAFF
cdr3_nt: TGTGCCAGTAGCGGGACAGGGGTGCTGACTGAAGCTTTCTTT

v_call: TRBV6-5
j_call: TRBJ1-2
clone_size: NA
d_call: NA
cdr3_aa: CASSLRGANYGYTF
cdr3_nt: TGTGCCAGCAGTTTAAGGGGCGCTAACTATGGCTACACCTTC

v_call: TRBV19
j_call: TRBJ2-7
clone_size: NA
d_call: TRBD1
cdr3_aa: CATISRGSGAYEQYF
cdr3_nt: TGTGCCACGATTTCCAGGGGGAGCGGTGCCTACGAGCAGTACTTC

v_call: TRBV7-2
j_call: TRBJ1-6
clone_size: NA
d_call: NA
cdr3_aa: CASSLGGNSPLHF
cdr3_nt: TGTGCCAGCAGCTTAGGAGGGAATTCACCCCTCCACTTT

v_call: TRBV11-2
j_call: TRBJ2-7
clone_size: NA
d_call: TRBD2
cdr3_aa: CASSLDRWVAGLYEQYF
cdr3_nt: TGTGCCAGCAGCTTAGATCGATGGGTAGCGGGTCTGTACGAGCAGTACTTC

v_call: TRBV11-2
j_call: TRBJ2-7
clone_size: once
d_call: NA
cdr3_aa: CASSLGTRAYEQYF
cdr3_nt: TGTGCCAGCAGCTTAGGCACTAGAGCTTACGAGCAGTACTTC

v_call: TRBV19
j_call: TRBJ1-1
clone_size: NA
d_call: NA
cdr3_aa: CASSMSVLAFF
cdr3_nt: TGTGCCAGTAGTATGTCGGTCCTAGCTTTCTTT

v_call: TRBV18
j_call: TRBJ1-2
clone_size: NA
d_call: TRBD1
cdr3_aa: CASSPRDRAIYGYTF
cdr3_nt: TGTGCCAGCTCACCACGGGACAGGGCTATCTATGGCTACACCTTC

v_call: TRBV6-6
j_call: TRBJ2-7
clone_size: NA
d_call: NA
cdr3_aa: CASSPRGVDGGCF
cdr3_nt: TGTGCCAGCAGCCCCCGTGGGGTAGATGGGGGGTGCTTC

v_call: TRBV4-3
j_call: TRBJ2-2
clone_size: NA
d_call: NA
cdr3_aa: CASSQDLAVGELFF
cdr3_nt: TGCGCCAGCAGCCAAGATTTGGCCGTCGGGGAGCTGTTTTTT

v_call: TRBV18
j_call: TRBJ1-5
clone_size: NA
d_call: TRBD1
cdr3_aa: CASSPAGGNQPQHF
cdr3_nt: TGTGCCAGCTCACCAGCAGGGGGAAATCAGCCCCAGCATTTT

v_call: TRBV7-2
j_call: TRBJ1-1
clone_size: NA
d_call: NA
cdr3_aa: CASGYTVNLGTEAFF
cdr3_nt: TGTGCCAGCGGGTATACAGTAAATCTTGGTACTGAAGCTTTCTTT

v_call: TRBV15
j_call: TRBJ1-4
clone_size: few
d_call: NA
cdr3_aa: CATSREYVGPGETHNEKLFF
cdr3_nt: TGTGCCACCAGCAGAGAATACGTTGGCCCCGGGGAAACTCATAATGAAAAACTGTTTTTT

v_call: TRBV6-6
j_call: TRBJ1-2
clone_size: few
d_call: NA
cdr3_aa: CASRSTGSIGWGYTF
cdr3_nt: TGTGCCAGCAGATCAACAGGGAGTATAGGTTGGGGCTACACCTTC

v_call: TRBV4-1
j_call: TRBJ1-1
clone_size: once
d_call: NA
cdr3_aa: CASGRTRVNGTEAFF
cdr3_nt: TGCGCCAGCGGCCGAACGAGGGTGAACGGGACTGAAGCTTTCTTT

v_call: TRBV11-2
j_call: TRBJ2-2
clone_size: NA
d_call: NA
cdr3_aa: CASSLGLRGGRSMAGELFF
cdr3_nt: TGTGCCAGCAGCTTGGGGCTCAGGGGAGGGCGTAGTATGGCCGGGGAGCTGTTTTTT

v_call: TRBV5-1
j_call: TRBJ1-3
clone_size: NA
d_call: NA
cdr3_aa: CASSGRGISSGNTIYF
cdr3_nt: TGCGCCAGCAGCGGACGAGGGATAAGCTCTGGAAACACCATATATTTT

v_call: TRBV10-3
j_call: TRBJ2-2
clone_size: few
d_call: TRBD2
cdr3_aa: CATAAGVVPGELFF
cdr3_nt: TGTGCCACCGCTGCGGGGGTGGTCCCCGGGGAGCTGTTTTTT

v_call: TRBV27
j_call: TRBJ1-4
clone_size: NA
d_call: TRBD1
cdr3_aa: CASRPTGIEKLFF
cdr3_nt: TGTGCCAGCAGGCCGACAGGGATTGAAAAACTGTTTTTT

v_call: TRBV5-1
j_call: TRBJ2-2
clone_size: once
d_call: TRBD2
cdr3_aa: CASSSVPGLGSSGELFF
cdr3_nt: TGCGCCAGCAGCTCCGTCCCGGGACTAGGCTCTTCTGGGGAGCTGTTTTTT

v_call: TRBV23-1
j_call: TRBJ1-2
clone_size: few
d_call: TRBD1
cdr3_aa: CASSPQGGVSYTF
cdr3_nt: TGCGCCAGCAGTCCCCAGGGGGGTGTAAGCTACACCTTC

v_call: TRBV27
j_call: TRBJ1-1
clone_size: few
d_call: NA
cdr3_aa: CASSRQALNTEAFF
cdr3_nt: TGTGCCAGCAGCCGACAAGCACTTAACACTGAAGCTTTCTTT

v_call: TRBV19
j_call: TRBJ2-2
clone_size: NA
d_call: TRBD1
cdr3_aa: CASTPGTGHTGELFF
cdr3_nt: TGTGCCAGTACACCCGGGACAGGGCACACCGGGGAGCTGTTTTTT

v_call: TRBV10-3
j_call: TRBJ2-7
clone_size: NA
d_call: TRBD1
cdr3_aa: CAISDLWDRGFNEQYF
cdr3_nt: TGTGCCATCAGTGATCTTTGGGACAGGGGGTTCAACGAGCAGTACTTC

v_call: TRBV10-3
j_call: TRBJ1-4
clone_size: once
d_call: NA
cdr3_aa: CAISEWSGLESNEKLFF
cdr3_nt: TGTGCCATCAGTGAGTGGTCGGGACTGGAATCTAATGAAAAACTGTTTTTT

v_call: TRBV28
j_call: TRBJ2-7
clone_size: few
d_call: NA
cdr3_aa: CASSFPFSGYEQYF
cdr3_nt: TGTGCCAGCAGTTTTCCCTTCTCGGGCTACGAGCAGTACTTC

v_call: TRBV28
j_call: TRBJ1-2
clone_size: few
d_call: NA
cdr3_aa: CASSPPGGYTF
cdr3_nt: TGTGCCAGCAGTCCCCCGGGTGGCTACACCTTC

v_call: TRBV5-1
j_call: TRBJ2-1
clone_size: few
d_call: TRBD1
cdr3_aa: CASSLGQGAPHNEQFF
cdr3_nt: TGCGCCAGCAGCTTGGGACAGGGGGCCCCACACAATGAGCAGTTCTTC

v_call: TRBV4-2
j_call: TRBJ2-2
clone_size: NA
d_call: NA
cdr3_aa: CASGQGGVTGINTGELFF
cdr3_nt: TGTGCCAGCGGCCAAGGAGGAGTCACGGGGATCAACACCGGGGAGCTGTTTTTT

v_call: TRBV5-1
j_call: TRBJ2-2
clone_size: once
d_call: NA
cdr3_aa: CASSLGGSGELLF
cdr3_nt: TGCGCCAGCAGCTTGGGCGGCTCCGGGGAGCTGCTTTTT

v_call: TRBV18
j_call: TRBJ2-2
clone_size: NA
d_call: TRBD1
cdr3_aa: CASSRWGQSTGELFF
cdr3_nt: TGTGCCAGCTCACGGTGGGGACAGAGCACCGGGGAGCTGTTTTTT

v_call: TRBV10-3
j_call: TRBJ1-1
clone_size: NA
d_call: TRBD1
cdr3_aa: CAISEYRGNTEAFF
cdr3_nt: TGTGCCATCAGTGAGTACAGGGGGAACACTGAAGCTTTCTTT

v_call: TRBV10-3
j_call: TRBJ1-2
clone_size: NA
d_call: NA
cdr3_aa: CAISELSVYGYTF
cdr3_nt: TGTGCCATCAGTGAGTTGTCAGTTTATGGCTACACCTTC

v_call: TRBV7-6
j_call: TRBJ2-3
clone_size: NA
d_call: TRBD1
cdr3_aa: CASSSRTGSTDTQYF
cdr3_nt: TGTGCCAGCAGCTCCCGGACAGGTAGCACAGATACGCAGTATTTT

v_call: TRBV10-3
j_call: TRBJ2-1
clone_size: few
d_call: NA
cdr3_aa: CAISESRSGNEQFF
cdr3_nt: TGTGCCATCAGTGAGTCCCGGAGCGGCAATGAGCAGTTCTTC

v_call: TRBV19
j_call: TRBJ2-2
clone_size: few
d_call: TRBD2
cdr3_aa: CASSALAGVDTGELFF
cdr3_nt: TGTGCCAGTAGTGCACTAGCGGGGGTCGACACCGGGGAGCTGTTTTTT